Each of the 11 T cell receptor beta chains below was sequenced from the same sample in a study of control samples from healthy donors and cancer patients. Profiled with immunoSEQ multiplex PCR; TCRdb holds only in-frame clones, not every one. Among roughly 160,000 clones listed, approximately 94% were seen once. Sample: PBMCs. The source of these receptors is a man in his sixties with colorectal cancer.

The genes are TRBV6-6 and TRBJ2-1; 15 positions agree with TRBD2. The CDR3 is 16 residues long. Per germline, CDR1 MNHNY and CDR2 SVGAGI (reference sequence). The junction had 13 bases not matched to a gene; V was cut back by 4 bases and J by 15 bases. In DNA form, the CDR3 reads TGTGCCAGCAGTTCCCCTCCGGGACTAGCGGGGGGCCATGGGTTCTTC. It translates to CASSSPPGLAGGHGFF.

This chain connects TRBV7-8 to TRBJ2-7; 8 nucleotides align to TRBD1. This CDR3 is 15 amino acids long. Germline V gene lookup returns CDR1 SGHVS and CDR2 FQNEAQ. V lost 3 bases and J lost 3; bases outside the gene matches: 7. Here the CDR3 reads CASSFWTGPDYEQYF. The CDR3 DNA sequence: TGTGCCAGCAGCTTCTGGACAGGGCCGGACTACGAGCAGTACTTC.

V and J are TRBV5-5 and TRBJ2-1; tentative D call: TRBD1 (7 bases). Germline lookup yields CDR1 SGHKS and CDR2 YYEKEE (reference sequence). CDR3 length: 16 amino acids. Trimming took 0 bases from V and 0 from J, leaving 10 bases between them. The CDR3 reads CASSLAGGLSYNEQFF. The CDR3 DNA follows: TGTGCCAGCAGCTTGGCAGGGGGGCTCTCCTACAATGAGCAGTTCTTC.

The chain links TRBV9 to TRBJ1-2; D remains ambiguous. The V gene lost 0 bases and the J gene lost 2 bases, with 8 bases spanning the gap. The germline V gene encodes CDR1 SGDLS and CDR2 YYNGEE. This CDR3 has 14 residues. The CDR3 DNA sequence: TGTGCCAGCAGCGTAGGGGTGGAGAACTATGGCTACACCTTC. It codes for CASSVGVENYGYTF.

This clone showed up just once. The chain joins TRBV6-2 or TRBV6-3 to TRBJ2-5; maybe TRBD1 (7 bases). Trimming took 7 bases from V and 4 from J, leaving 19 bases between them. The CDR3 loop spans 15 amino acids. The germline V gene encodes CDR1 MNHEY and CDR2 SVGEGT. This CDR3 is CASTPQGGSRETQYF. The CDR3 nucleotides read TGTGCCAGCACCCCTCAGGGGGGCTCGCGAGAGACCCAGTACTTC.

The chain is built from TRBV10-3 and TRBJ2-2; D remains ambiguous. The CDR3 extends over 15 amino acids. Germline V gives CDR1 ENHRY, CDR2 SYGVKD. Trimming removed 0 bases from V and 1 base from J, with 6 bases in between. In nucleotides, the CDR3 is TGTGCCATCAGTGAGTCGCAAAGGAACACCGGGGAGCTGTTTTTT. Translation: CAISESQRNTGELFF.

The V and J genes are TRBV11-3 and TRBJ2-2; 8 nucleotides agree with TRBD2. This CDR3 contains 14 residues. Trimming removed 5 bases from V and 5 bases from J; junction bases left unmatched: 4. Germline V gene data show CDR1 as SGHNT and CDR2 as YENEEA. CDR3 amino acids: CASSTGLGTGELFF. CDR3 nucleotide sequence: TGTGCCAGCAGCACGGGACTAGGTACCGGGGAGCTGTTTTTT.

Here the CDR3 DNA reads TGTGCCAGCAGCCAAGAGAGGACTGAAGCTTTCTTT. It encodes CASSQERTEAFF. V and J are TRBV3-1 (or the pseudogene TRBV3-2) and TRBJ1-1; D is uncertain. CDR3 size: 12 residues. Trimming left V 0 bases short and J 5 bases short, with 4 bases between. Germline CDR1 and CDR2: LGHDT and YNNKEL (reference sequence).

The chain recombines TRBV27 with TRBJ1-4; D ambiguous. The CDR3 loop spans 13 amino acids. CDR1 and CDR2 from the germline V gene are MNHEY and SMNVEV (reference sequence). V dropped 10 bases and J dropped 8 bases, with 17 bases sitting between them. The CDR3, as DNA: TGTGCCACTGCGTATGGGGTATCGGAAAAACTGTTTTTT. Encoded protein: CATAYGVSEKLFF.

J is TRBJ2-7 and V is TRBV10-3; no definite D call. The ends were cut back, 3 bases at V and 1 base at J, with 13 bases in the middle. CDR1 is ENHRY, CDR2 SYGVKD, per germline. CDR3 length: 15 amino acids. The CDR3, as DNA: TGTGCCATCAGTGATCCGGTCAGCCCATCCTACGAGCAGTACTTC. Translated, it gives CAISDPVSPSYEQYF.

The chain couples TRBV19 to TRBJ1-4; no reliable D call. The CDR3 runs to 17 residues. CDR1 and CDR2 from the germline V gene are LNHDA and SQIVND (reference sequence). V lost 1 base to trimming and J lost 0 bases, with 12 bases between them. CDR3: CASSIGQRRATNEKLFF. For the CDR3, the DNA is TGTGCCAGTAGTATAGGTCAAAGGAGAGCAACTAATGAAAAACTGTTTTTT.